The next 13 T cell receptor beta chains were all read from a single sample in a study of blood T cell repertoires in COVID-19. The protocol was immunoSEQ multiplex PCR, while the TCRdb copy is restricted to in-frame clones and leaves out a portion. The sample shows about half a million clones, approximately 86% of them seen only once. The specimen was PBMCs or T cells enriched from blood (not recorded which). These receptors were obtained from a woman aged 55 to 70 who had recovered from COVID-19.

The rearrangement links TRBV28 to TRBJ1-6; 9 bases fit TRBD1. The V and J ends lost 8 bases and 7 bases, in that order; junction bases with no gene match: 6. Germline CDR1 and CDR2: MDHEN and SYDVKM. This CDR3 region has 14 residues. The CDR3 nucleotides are TGTGCCAGCGGAGACGGGACAGGGAATTCACCCCTCCACTTT. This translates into CASGDGTGNSPLHF.

In nucleotides, the CDR3 is TGCGCCAGCAGCCCCGGGACAGGGGTAGCAGATACGCAGTATTTT. Residues: CASSPGTGVADTQYF. The chain combines TRBV5-1 with TRBJ2-3; TRBD1 agrees at 10 bases. Germline lookup yields CDR1 SGHRS and CDR2 YFSETQ. V lost 4 bases and J lost 4; bases outside the gene matches: 6. This CDR3 region has 15 residues.

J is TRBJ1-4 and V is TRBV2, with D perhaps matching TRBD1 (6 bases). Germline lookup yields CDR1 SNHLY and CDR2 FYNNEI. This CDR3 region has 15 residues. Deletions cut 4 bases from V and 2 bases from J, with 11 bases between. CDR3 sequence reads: CASSGQGMTNEKLFF. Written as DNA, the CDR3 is TGTGCCAGCAGTGGGCAGGGGATGACTAATGAAAAACTGTTTTTT.

The CDR3 region is CASGEGGGGNEQFF. CDR3 bases: TGTGCCAGCGGGGAAGGGGGGGGCGGGAATGAGCAGTTCTTC. The chain combines TRBV27 with TRBJ2-1, with D perhaps TRBD2 (7 bases). V was pared by 8 bases and J by 7 bases, with 18 bases between. This CDR3 is 14 amino acids long. CDR1 and CDR2 (germline): MNHEY, SMNVEV (reference sequence).

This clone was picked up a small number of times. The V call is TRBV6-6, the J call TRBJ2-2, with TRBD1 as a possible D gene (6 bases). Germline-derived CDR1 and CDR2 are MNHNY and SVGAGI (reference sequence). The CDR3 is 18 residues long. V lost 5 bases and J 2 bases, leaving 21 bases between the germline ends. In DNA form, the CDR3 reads TGTGCCAGCAGTCCCTCAGGGGCAGGCAGACCTAACACCGGGGAGCTGTTTTTT. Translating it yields CASSPSGAGRPNTGELFF.

CDR3 loop: CASTLGGSWGTDTQYF. CDR3 coding DNA: TGCGCCAGCACCCTGGGGGGGAGTTGGGGCACAGATACGCAGTATTTT. The J gene is TRBJ2-3, the V gene TRBV5-1; 7 bases agree with TRBD2. The germline CDR1 and CDR2 sequences are SGHRS and YFSETQ. V shed 6 bases, J shed 1 base, and the junction held 11 bases outside the gene matches. The CDR3 sequence is 16 residues long.

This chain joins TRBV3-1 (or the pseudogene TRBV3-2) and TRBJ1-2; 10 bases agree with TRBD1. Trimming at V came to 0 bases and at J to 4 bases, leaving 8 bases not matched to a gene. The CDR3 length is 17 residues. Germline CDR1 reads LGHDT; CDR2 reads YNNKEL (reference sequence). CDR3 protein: CASSQEATGGLGYGYTF. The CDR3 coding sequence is TGTGCCAGCAGCCAAGAGGCGACAGGGGGCCTGGGCTATGGCTACACCTTC.

In nucleotides, the CDR3 is TGCGCCAGCAGCACGGGAACAGGGGGCCGAGGAAACATTCAGTACTTC. This translates into CASSTGTGGRGNIQYF. This chain uses TRBV5-1 with TRBJ2-4; 9 bases fit TRBD1. Germline CDR1 SGHRS, CDR2 YFSETQ. This CDR3 comprises 16 residues. V gave up 4 bases and J gave up 6 bases; unmatched junction bases: 11.

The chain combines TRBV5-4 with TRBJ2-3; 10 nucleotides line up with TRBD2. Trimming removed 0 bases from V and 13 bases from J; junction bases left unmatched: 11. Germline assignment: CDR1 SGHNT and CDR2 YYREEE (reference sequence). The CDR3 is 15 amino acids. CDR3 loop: CASSLGASGGLMEYF. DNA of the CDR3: TGTGCCAGCAGCTTGGGGGCTAGCGGGGGTCTTATGGAGTATTTT. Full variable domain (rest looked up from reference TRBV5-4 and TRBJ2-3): ETGVTQSPTHLIKTRGQQVTLRCSSQSGHNTVSWYQQALGQGPQFIFQYYREEENGRGNFPPRFSGLQFPNYSSELNVNALELDDSALYLCASSLGASGGLMEYFGPGTRLTVL.

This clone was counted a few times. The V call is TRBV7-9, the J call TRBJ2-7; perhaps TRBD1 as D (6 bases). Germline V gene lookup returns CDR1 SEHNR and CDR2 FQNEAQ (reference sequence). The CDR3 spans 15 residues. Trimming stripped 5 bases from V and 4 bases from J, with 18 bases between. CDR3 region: CASSPTTGGGYEQYF. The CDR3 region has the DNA TGTGCCAGCAGCCCGACGACAGGTGGGGGTTACGAGCAGTACTTC.

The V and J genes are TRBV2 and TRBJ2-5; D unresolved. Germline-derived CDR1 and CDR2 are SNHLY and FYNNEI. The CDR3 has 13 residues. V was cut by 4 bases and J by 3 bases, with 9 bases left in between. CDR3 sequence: CASSGPEKETQYF. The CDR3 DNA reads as TGTGCCAGCAGTGGCCCGGAGAAAGAGACCCAGTACTTC.

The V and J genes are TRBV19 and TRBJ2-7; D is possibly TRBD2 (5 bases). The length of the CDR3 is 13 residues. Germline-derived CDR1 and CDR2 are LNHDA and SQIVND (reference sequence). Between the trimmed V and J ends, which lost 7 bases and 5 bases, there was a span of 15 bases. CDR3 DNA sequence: TGTGCCAGTAAGACTACGGGAAGGGACGAGCAGTACTTC. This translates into CASKTTGRDEQYF.

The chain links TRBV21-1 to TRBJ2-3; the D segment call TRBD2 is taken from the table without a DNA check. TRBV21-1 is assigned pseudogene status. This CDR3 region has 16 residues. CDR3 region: CASSMGLAVNTDTQYF. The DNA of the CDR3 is TGTGCCAGCAGCATGGGACTAGCGGTAAACACAGATACGCAGTATTTT.